This T cell receptor (beta chain) was obtained from a study of identical twins. General observations from the study: Monozygotic twin pairs showed more out-of-frame TCR alpha sharing than models estimated.

This clonotype has a count of ten or more. Antigen specificity is unknown. TCRdb fed the 5' RACE reads into MiXCR, producing one record per CDR3 protein. The table lists fewer than 350,000 distinct CDR3 sequences, about 8.9% of them singletons. The CDR3 is 13 amino acids. Per germline, CDR1 SGHRS and CDR2 YFSETQ. The V end lost 0 bases, the J end lost 6 bases, and 7 bases lay between the germline ends. Separately, the same data were catalogued under a study of yellow fever vaccine responses in identical twins.

The V and J genes are TRBV5-1 and TRBJ2-1, with no clear D. The sequencing input was memory (CD45RO+) T cells sorted from blood. This clonotype originated in a woman aged 18 to 35 in good health. CDR3 sequence: CASSLVGRNEQFF. The CDR3, as DNA: TGCGCCAGCAGCTTGGTAGGGCGCAATGAGCAGTTCTTC.